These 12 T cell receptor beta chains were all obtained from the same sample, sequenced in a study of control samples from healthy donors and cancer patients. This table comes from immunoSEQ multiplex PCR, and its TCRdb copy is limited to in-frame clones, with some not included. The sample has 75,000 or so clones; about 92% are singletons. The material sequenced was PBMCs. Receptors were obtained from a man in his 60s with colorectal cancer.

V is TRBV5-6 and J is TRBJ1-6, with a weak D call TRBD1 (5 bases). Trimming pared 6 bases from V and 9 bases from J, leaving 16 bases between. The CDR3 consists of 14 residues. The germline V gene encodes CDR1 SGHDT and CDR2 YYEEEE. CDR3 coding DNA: TGTGCCAGCAACAGGACGCCGGGGAGTTCACCCCTCCACTTT. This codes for CASNRTPGSSPLHF.

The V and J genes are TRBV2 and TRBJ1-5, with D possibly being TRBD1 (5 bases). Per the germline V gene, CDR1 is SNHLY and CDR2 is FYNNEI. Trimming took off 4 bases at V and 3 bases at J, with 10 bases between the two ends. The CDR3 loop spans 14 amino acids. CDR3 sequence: CASSVRGANQPQHF. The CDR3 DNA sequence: TGTGCCAGCAGTGTACGAGGGGCCAATCAGCCCCAGCATTTT.

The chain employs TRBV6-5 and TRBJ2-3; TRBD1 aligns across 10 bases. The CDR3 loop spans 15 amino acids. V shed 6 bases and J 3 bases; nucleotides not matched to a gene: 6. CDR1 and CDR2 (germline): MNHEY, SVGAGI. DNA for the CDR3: TGTGCCAGCAGCGGACAGGGGGTGAGGACAGATACGCAGTATTTT. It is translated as CASSGQGVRTDTQYF.

The CDR3: CASSGLAGGLSTGELFF. In nucleotides, the CDR3 is TGTGCCAGCAGCGGCCTAGCGGGGGGGCTCAGCACCGGGGAGCTGTTTTTT. V is TRBV9 and J is TRBJ2-2; 12 bases fit TRBD2. The CDR3 loop spans 17 amino acids. In germline, CDR1 is SGDLS, CDR2 YYNGEE. After removal of 3 bases from V and 4 bases from J, the junction contained 7 bases not matched to a gene.

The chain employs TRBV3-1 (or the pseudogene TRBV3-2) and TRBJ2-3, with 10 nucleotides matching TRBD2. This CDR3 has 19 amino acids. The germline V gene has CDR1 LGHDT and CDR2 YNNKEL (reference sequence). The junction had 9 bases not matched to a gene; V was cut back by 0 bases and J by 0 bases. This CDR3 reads CASSQEGGLARTSTDTQYF. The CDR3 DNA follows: TGTGCCAGCAGCCAAGAGGGGGGACTAGCGAGAACCAGCACAGATACGCAGTATTTT.

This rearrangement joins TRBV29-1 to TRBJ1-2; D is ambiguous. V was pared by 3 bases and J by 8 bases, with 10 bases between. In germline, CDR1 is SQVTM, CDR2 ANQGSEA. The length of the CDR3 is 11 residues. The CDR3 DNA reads TGCAGCGTTGAGACGGGTCGGGGCTACACCTTC. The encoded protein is CSVETGRGYTF.

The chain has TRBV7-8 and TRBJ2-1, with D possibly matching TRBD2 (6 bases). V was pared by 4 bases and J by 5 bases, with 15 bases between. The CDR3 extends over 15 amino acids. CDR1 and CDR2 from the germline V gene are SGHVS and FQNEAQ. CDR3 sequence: CASSYSGKFNNEQFF. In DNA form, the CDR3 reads TGTGCCAGCAGCTATAGCGGTAAATTTAACAATGAGCAGTTCTTC.

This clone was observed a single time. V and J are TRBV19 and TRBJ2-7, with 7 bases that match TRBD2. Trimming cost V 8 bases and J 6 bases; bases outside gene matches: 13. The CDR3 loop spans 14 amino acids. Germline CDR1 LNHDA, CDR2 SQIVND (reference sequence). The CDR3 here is CASVQSGGAGEQYF. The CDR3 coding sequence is TGTGCCAGTGTCCAGTCGGGGGGAGCGGGCGAGCAGTACTTC.

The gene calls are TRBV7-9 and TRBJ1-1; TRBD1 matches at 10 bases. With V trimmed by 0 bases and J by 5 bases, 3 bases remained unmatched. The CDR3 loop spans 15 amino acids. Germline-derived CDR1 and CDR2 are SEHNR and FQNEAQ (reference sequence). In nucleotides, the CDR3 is TGTGCCAGCAGCTTAGCGGACAGGGGGTTGACTGAAGCTTTCTTT. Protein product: CASSLADRGLTEAFF.

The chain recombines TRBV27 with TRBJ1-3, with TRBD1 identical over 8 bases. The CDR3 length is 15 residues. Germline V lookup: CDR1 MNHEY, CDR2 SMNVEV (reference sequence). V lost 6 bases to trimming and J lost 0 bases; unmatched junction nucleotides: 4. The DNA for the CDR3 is TGTGCCAGCAGCGGACAGGGAAGCTCTGGAAACACCATATATTTT. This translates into CASSGQGSSGNTIYF.

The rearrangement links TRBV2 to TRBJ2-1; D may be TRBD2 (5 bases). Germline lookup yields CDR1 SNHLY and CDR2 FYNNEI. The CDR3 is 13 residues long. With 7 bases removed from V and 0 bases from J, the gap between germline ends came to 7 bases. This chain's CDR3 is CASKLDSYNEQFF. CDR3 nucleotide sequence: TGTGCCAGCAAACTAGACTCCTACAATGAGCAGTTCTTC.

This chain's CDR3 is CAISEVGQGTGTEAFF. In DNA, the CDR3 is TGTGCCATCAGTGAGGTGGGACAGGGGACTGGCACTGAAGCTTTCTTT. This chain joins TRBV10-3 and TRBJ1-1; TRBD1 agrees at 10 bases. CDR3 length: 16 amino acids. With V trimmed by 2 bases and J by 4 bases, 7 bases remained unmatched. Germline values: CDR1 ENHRY, CDR2 SYGVKD.